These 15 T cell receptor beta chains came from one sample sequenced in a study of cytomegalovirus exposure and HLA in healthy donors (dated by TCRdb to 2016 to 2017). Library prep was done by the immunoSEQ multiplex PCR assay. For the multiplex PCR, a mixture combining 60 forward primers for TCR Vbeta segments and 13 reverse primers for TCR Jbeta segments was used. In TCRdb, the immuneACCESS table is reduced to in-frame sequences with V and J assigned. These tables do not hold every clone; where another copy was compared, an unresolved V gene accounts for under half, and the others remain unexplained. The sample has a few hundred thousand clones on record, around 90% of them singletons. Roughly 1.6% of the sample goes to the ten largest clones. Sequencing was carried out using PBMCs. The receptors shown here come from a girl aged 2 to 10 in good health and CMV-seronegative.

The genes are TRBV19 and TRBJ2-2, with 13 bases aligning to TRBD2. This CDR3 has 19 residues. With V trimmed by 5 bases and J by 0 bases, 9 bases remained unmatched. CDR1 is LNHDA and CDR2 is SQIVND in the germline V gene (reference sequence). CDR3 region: CASSSGLAGEITNTGELFF. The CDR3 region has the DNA TGTGCCAGTAGTTCCGGACTAGCGGGAGAGATTACGAACACCGGGGAGCTGTTTTTT.

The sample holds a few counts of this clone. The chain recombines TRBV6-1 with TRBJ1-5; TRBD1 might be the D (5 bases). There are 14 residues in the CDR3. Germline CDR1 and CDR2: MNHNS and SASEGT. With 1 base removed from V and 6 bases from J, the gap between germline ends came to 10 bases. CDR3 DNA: TGTGCCAGCAGTGAAGGACCGGGGGGTCAGCCCCAGCATTTT. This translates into CASSEGPGGQPQHF.

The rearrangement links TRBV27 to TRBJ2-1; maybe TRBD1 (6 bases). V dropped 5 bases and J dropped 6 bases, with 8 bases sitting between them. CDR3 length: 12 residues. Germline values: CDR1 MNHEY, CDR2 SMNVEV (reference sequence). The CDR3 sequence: CASSLDSNEQFF. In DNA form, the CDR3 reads TGTGCCAGCAGTCTGGACAGCAATGAGCAGTTCTTC.

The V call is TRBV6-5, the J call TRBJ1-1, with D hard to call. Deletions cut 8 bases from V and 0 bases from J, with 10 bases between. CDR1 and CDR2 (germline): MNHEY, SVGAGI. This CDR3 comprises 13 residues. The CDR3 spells CASAQYMNTEAFF. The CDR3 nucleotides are TGTGCCAGCGCCCAATACATGAACACTGAAGCTTTCTTT.

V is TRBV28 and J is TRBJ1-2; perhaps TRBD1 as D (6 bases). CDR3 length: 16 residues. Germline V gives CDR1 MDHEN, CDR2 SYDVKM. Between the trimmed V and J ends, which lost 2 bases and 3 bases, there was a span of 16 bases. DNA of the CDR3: TGTGCCAGCAGTTTAGGTCTTTGGCAGGGGTACTATGGCTACACCTTC. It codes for CASSLGLWQGYYGYTF.

The CDR3 is CASSPGQQTQYF. CDR3 coding DNA: TGTGCCAGCAGCCCCGGACAGCAGACCCAGTACTTC. The chain links TRBV14 to TRBJ2-5; a possible D gene is TRBD1 (6 bases). V was cut by 4 bases and J by 6 bases, with 9 bases left in between. The CDR3 consists of 12 residues. Germline CDR1 reads SGHDN; CDR2 reads FVKESK.

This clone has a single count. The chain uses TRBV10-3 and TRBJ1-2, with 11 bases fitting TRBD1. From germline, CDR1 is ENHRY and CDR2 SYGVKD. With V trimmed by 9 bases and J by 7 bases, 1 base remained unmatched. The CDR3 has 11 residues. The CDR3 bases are TGTGCCATGGGACAGGGGGGTGGCTACACCTTC. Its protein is CAMGQGGGYTF.

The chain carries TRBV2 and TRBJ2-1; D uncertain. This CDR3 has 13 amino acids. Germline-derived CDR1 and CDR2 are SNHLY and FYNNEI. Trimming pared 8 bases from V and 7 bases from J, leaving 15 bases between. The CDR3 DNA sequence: TGTGCCAGCGAACCGAACCCTACGAATGAGCAGTTCTTC. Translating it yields CASEPNPTNEQFF.

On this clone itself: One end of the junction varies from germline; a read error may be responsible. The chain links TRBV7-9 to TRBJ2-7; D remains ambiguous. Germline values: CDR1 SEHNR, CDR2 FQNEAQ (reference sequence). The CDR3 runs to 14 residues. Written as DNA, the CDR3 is TGTTCCAGCAGTCCCGCCAGTAATACCTACGAGCAGTACTTC. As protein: CSSSPASNTYEQYF.

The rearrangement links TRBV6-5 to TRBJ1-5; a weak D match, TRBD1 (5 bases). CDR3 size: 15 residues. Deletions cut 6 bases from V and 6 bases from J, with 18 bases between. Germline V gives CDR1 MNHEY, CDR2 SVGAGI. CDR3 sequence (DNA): TGTGCCAGCAGCCGCCTTTCGCAGGGAGGTCAGCCCCAGCATTTT. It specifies CASSRLSQGGQPQHF.

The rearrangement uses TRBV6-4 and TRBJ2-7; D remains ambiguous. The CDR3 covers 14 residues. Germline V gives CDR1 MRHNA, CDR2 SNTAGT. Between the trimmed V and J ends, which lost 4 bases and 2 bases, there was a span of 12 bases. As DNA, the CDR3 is TGTGCCAGCAGTGCCCAACACGGAGCCTACGAGCAGTACTTC. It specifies CASSAQHGAYEQYF.

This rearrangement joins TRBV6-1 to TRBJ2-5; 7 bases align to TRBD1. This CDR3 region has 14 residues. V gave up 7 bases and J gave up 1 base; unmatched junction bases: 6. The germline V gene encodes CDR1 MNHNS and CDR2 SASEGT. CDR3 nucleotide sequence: TGTGCCAGCACTCTGGGACAGTTCCAAGAGACCCAGTACTTC. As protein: CASTLGQFQETQYF.

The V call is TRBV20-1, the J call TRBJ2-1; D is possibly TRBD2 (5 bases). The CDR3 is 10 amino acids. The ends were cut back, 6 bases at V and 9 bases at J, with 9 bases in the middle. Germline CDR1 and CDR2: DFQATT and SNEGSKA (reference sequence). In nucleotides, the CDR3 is TGCAGTGCCGAGGCGGGTGAGCAGTTCTTC. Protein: CSAEAGEQFF.

The CDR3: CSQPKGGFYTEAFF. The CDR3 DNA sequence: TGCAGCCAACCCAAAGGGGGCTTTTACACTGAAGCTTTCTTT. J is TRBJ1-1 and V is TRBV29-1; 7 positions match TRBD1. Per the germline V gene, CDR1 is SQVTM and CDR2 is ANQGSEA. After removal of 8 bases from V and 3 bases from J, the junction contained 12 bases not matched to a gene. The CDR3 has 14 residues.

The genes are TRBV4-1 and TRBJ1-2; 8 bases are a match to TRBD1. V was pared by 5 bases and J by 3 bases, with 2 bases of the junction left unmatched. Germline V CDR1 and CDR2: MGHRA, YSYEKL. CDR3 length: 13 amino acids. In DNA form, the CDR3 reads TGCGCCAGCAGCTCGACAGGGGACTATGGCTACACCTTC. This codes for CASSSTGDYGYTF.